This T cell receptor (beta chain) is drawn from a study of human T cells and chemical hapten exposure. One entry per CDR3 protein results from TCRdb running MiXCR on the RACE reads. Of more than 55,000 distinct CDR3 sequences in the sample, around 10% are singletons; the top ten hold approximately 3%. The time point: patch test 1, 2 weeks after DPC sensitization. The treatment denotes: therapeutic diphenylcyclopropenone sensitization with weekly scalp DPC. CDR3 length: 14 residues. Notes on this clonotype: Just one base apart from a much larger clone, this may be a read error.

The receptor was derived from a woman in her thirties or forties with alopecia areata. Some clones in this sample may be carry-over from other donors' samples. The chain recombines TRBV12-3 or TRBV12-4 with TRBJ1-2; 7 bases line up with TRBD1. The source material was whole blood, sampled in connection with sensitization to the hapten diphenylcyclopropenone (DPC). CDR3 sequence: CASSFTGVNYGCTF. The CDR3 DNA sequence: TGTGCCAGCAGTTTCACAGGGGTGAACTATGGCTGCACCTTC.